The present T cell receptor (beta chain) was sequenced within a study of cytomegalovirus exposure and HLA in healthy donors. PCR primers comprised 60 Vbeta and 13 Jbeta primers. TCRdb's table, derived via immunoSEQ multiplex PCR, lists solely in-frame clones and lacks some. The sample has tens of thousands of clones, over 55% seen once. This clone was detected a few times. This TCR came from a woman aged 25 to 39 in good health and CMV-seronegative. What was sequenced was PBMCs.

The CDR3 region has the DNA TGTGCCAGCCGAAGCCTTGGGACTTCCTACGAGCAGTACTTC. Protein product: CASRSLGTSYEQYF. The gene calls are TRBV28 and TRBJ2-7, with D perhaps TRBD2 (6 bases). V lost 8 bases, J lost 1 base, and 15 bases lay in between. The V gene's germline CDR1 is MDHEN and CDR2 SYDVKM. The length of the CDR3 is 14 residues.